These 4 T cell receptor beta chains share one sample of origin, sequenced in a study of blood T cells in healthy people across ages (dated by TCRdb to between 2014 and 2016). The library was produced with 5' RACE. The instrument given in TCRdb is Illumina HiSeq 2500. A second PCR of roughly 6 to 11 cycles was run with a J-beta primer mix and a sample-barcoded 5' primer. TCRdb cleaned the public reads at Q25 with fastp, built clones with MiXCR and kept in-frame beta chains. Rows are unified per CDR3 protein, each entry keeping the most common DNA and genes. This sample holds roughly 1,300,000 distinct CDR3 sequences; approximately 59% were observed only once. About 6.3% of the sample is in the top ten clones. The sequenced sample was blood. These receptors originate from a man aged 18 to 29 in good health.

This clonotype was counted between two and nine times. J is TRBJ2-1 and V is TRBV29-1, with 10 bases lining up with TRBD1. There are 12 residues in the CDR3. Germline CDR1 reads SQVTM; CDR2 reads ANQGSEA. The V gene end was trimmed by 4 bases and the J gene end by 9 bases; junction bases not matched to a gene: 3. In DNA form, the CDR3 reads TGCAGCGTTGCGGGACAGGGGACTGAGCAGTTCTTC. It codes for CSVAGQGTEQFF.

V gene TRBV7-9 combines with J gene TRBJ1-2; tentative D call: TRBD1 (6 bases). Germline loops: CDR1 SEHNR, CDR2 FQNEAQ (reference sequence). V was pared by 4 bases and J by 8 bases, with 17 bases between. The CDR3 totals 14 residues. CDR3 nucleotide sequence: TGTGCCAGCAGCTCCCCCCTCCCGACAGGCGGCTACACCTTC. It yields the protein CASSSPLPTGGYTF.

There are a few counts of this clonotype. The chain joins TRBV11-2 to TRBJ2-1; D is ambiguous. CDR3 length equals 17 residues. V gave up 7 bases and J gave up 0 bases, with 19 bases separating them. Looked up from germline, CDR1 is SGHAT and CDR2 is FQNNGV. CDR3 region: CASTPNTARSSYNEQFF. DNA for the CDR3: TGTGCCAGCACCCCAAATACCGCCCGGAGCTCCTACAATGAGCAGTTCTTC. The complete variable domain, with remaining parts taken from reference TRBV11-2 and TRBJ2-1, reads EAGVAQSPRYKIIEKRQSVAFWCNPISGHATLYWYQQILGQGPKLLIQFQNNGVVDDSQLPKDRFSAERLKGVDSTLKIQPAKLEDSAVYLCASTPNTARSSYNEQFFGPGTRLTVL.

The J gene is TRBJ1-1, the V gene TRBV5-1; 7 bases map to TRBD1. This CDR3 is built from 17 residues. CDR1 and CDR2 (germline): SGHRS, YFSETQ. V was clipped by 4 bases and J by 3 bases; unmatched bases: 15. The CDR3 bases are TGCGCCAGCAGCCTTTTTTTGCGTCTTCAGGGGGACACTGAAGCTTTCTTT. Amino acids: CASSLFLRLQGDTEAFF.